This T cell receptor (beta chain) originates from a study of T cells after posttransplantation cyclophosphamide. Notes on the study in general: TRB overlap between skin or GI tissue T cells and blood was limited. Donor-recipient repertoire similarity was low at 1-2 months, rising over year one. Recipient CMV seropositivity and CMV reactivation strongly tracked TRB clonality.

Concerning this clone itself: Its specificity is not known.

The length of the CDR3 is 13 residues. V shed 1 base and J shed 8 bases, with 12 bases lying between them. Germline V gene data show CDR1 as SGDLS and CDR2 as YYNGEE. Control samples came 1 year after myeloablative marrow transplants with methotrexate plus calcineurin inhibitor. Using immunoSEQ multiplex PCR, the repertoire was profiled, and TCRdb retains in-frame clones only, with some absent. Counted here are around 23,000 clones, 80% to 90% occurring once; the ten biggest clones make up about 2%. The specimen was PBMCs, collected about 13 months after allogeneic stem cell transplant with calcineurin inhibitor and methotrexate. The receptor comes from a female patient younger than 45 who received an allogeneic stem cell transplant from an unrelated donor, was CMV-positive, and had acute and chronic GVHD. The graft donor may have contributed some T cells. V gene TRBV9 combines with J gene TRBJ1-2; the D gene is possibly TRBD1 (6 bases). The CDR3 loop reads CASSVTDSVGYTF. CDR3 nucleotides: TGTGCCAGCAGCGTAACGGACAGCGTGGGCTACACCTTC.